The 32 T cell receptor beta chains presented below share a single source sample, sequenced in a study of CD8+ T cells in alopecia areata. The treatment is: oral pan-JAK inhibitor, 5-10 mg twice daily. Reverse transcribed after extraction, RNA yielded cDNA as the sequencing template. Profiled with immunoSEQ multiplex PCR; TCRdb holds only in-frame clones, not every one. The sample consists of about 160,000 clones, about two thirds of them appearing once. The sample in question was CD4+ T cells sorted from blood, obtained at week 4, from a patient treated with tofacitinib. The receptors come from a human donor with alopecia areata.

A remark on this clone: Other DNA sequences in this specimen translate into the identical CDR3. The J gene is TRBJ2-1, the V gene TRBV7-2, with TRBD2 matching 13 bases. The CDR3 totals 15 residues. Germline V gene data show CDR1 as SGHTA and CDR2 as FQGNSA. The V segment lost 3 bases and the J segment 4 bases; nucleotides outside the gene matches: 0. CDR3 region: CASSLTSGGYNEQFF. The CDR3 DNA reads as TGTGCCAGCAGCTTGACTAGCGGGGGGTACAATGAGCAGTTCTTC. Combining the CDR3 with reference TRBV7-2 and TRBJ2-1 gives the whole variable domain GAGVSQSPSNKVTEKGKDVELRCDPISGHTALYWYRQSLGQGLEFLIYFQGNSAPDKSGLPSDRFSAERTGGSVSTLTIQRTQQEDSAVYLCASSLTSGGYNEQFFGPGTRLTVL.

The chain uses TRBV5-6 and TRBJ2-1; a possible D gene is TRBD2 (7 bases). V was clipped by 4 bases and J by 3 bases, with 17 bases between them. CDR3 length: 16 residues. Germline lookup yields CDR1 SGHDT and CDR2 YYEEEE. The CDR3 sequence is CASSTGGPNSYNEQFF. CDR3 coding DNA: TGTGCCAGCAGCACCGGGGGGCCTAATAGCTACAATGAGCAGTTCTTC.

V usage is TRBV29-1 and J usage is TRBJ1-2; possibly TRBD1 for D (5 bases). Germline V gene data show CDR1 as SQVTM and CDR2 as ANQGSEA. This CDR3 has 12 residues. V was cut by 7 bases and J by 4 bases, with 13 bases left in between. The CDR3 DNA reads TGCAGCGCATCGCACGGGACCTATGGCTACACCTTC. Translated, it gives CSASHGTYGYTF.

In regard to this clone: Other DNA sequences within the sample encode an identical CDR3. This chain links TRBV29-1 with TRBJ2-3; D gene unclear. Trimming removed 4 bases from V and 2 bases from J, with 4 bases in between. This CDR3 contains 11 residues. From germline, CDR1 is SQVTM and CDR2 ANQGSEA. The CDR3 protein is CSVASTDTQYF. DNA of the CDR3: TGCAGCGTTGCTTCCACAGATACGCAGTATTTT.

This chain links TRBV30 with TRBJ2-7; a weak D match, TRBD1 (6 bases). V dropped 5 bases and J dropped 3 bases, with 14 bases sitting between them. This CDR3 region has 13 residues. The germline V gene encodes CDR1 GTSNPN and CDR2 SVGIG (reference sequence). DNA for the CDR3: TGTGCCTGGGGGTACCGGGACAACTACGAGCAGTACTTC. Its protein product is CAWGYRDNYEQYF.

This sequence joins TRBV11-2 and TRBJ2-1; D gene unclear. V gave up 5 bases and J gave up 7 bases, with 12 bases separating them. Germline V gene data show CDR1 as SGHAT and CDR2 as FQNNGV. This CDR3 region has 13 residues. The CDR3 spells CASSPLILNEQFF. CDR3 sequence (DNA): TGTGCCAGCAGCCCCCTGATCTTGAATGAGCAGTTCTTC.

The chain couples TRBV29-1 to TRBJ2-5, with TRBD1 as a possible D gene (6 bases). The CDR3 contains 13 residues. Germline-derived CDR1 and CDR2 are SQVTM and ANQGSEA. V was shortened by 1 base and J by 3 bases, with 9 bases between the two germline ends. The CDR3 sequence: CSVEGGPKETQYF. In nucleotides, the CDR3 is TGCAGCGTTGAAGGGGGGCCTAAAGAGACCCAGTACTTC.

J is TRBJ1-2 and V is TRBV30, with D uncertain. CDR3 length: 11 amino acids. Looked up from germline, CDR1 is GTSNPN and CDR2 is SVGIG (reference sequence). The germline V and J ends were trimmed by 0 bases and 2 bases, with 1 base remaining between them. The CDR3 region has the DNA TGTGCCTGGAGTGTAAACTATGGCTACACCTTC. Residues: CAWSVNYGYTF.

This clone appeared once. The rearrangement joins TRBV9 to TRBJ2-2, with unresolved D. V shed 2 bases and J shed 4 bases, with 12 bases lying between them. This CDR3 spans 15 amino acids. Germline CDR1 SGDLS, CDR2 YYNGEE. The CDR3 region is CASSVSLTGTGELFF. CDR3 sequence (DNA): TGTGCCAGCAGCGTCTCCCTAACGGGCACCGGGGAGCTGTTTTTT. Full variable domain (outside the CDR3, taken from reference TRBV9 and TRBJ2-2): DSGVTQTPKHLITATGQRVTLRCSPRSGDLSVYWYQQSLDQGLQFLIQYYNGEERAKGNILERFSAQQFPDLHSELNLSSLELGDSALYFCASSVSLTGTGELFFGEGSRLTVL.

This sequence joins TRBV29-1 and TRBJ2-5; weak D call: TRBD2 (6 bases). Germline V gene data show CDR1 as SQVTM and CDR2 as ANQGSEA. Trimming cost V 7 bases and J 2 bases, with 11 bases left between them. The CDR3 sequence is 12 residues long. CDR3 residues: CSGGAFQETQYF. CDR3 DNA sequence: TGCAGCGGCGGGGCTTTTCAAGAGACCCAGTACTTC.

This clone was observed once. V gene TRBV5-1 combines with J gene TRBJ2-6; D unclear. CDR1 and CDR2 from the germline V gene are SGHRS and YFSETQ. The CDR3 extends over 14 amino acids. The germline V and J ends were trimmed by 4 bases and 0 bases, with 5 bases remaining between them. The CDR3 DNA reads as TGCGCCAGCAGCCCAATCTCTGGGGCCAACGTCCTGACTTTC. Protein: CASSPISGANVLTF.

The chain combines TRBV29-1 with TRBJ2-3; D possibly corresponds to TRBD2 (7 bases). The CDR3 covers 12 residues. The germline CDR1 and CDR2 sequences are SQVTM and ANQGSEA. With 7 bases removed from V and 9 bases from J, the gap between germline ends came to 17 bases. The CDR3 sequence is CSGTPGGRTQYF. In nucleotides, the CDR3 is TGCAGCGGCACTCCCGGGGGGCGGACGCAGTATTTT.

Written as DNA, the CDR3 is TGTGCCAGCAGTTTTCAGGGACGGACTGAAGCTTTCTTT. As protein: CASSFQGRTEAFF. V usage is TRBV27 and J usage is TRBJ1-1, with D possibly TRBD1 on 5 matching bases. The CDR3 is 13 amino acids. V was trimmed by 3 bases and J by 5 bases, leaving 10 bases between them. Germline V gives CDR1 MNHEY, CDR2 SMNVEV (reference sequence).

The chain employs TRBV30 and TRBJ2-6; D unresolved. The CDR3 spans 14 residues. Germline V gene lookup returns CDR1 GTSNPN and CDR2 SVGIG (reference sequence). V was pared by 2 bases and J by 2 bases, with 7 bases between. CDR3 region: CAWSSSPGANVLTF. The CDR3 DNA reads TGTGCCTGGAGTTCGTCGCCTGGGGCCAACGTCCTGACTTTC. The whole variable domain, remainder taken from reference TRBV30 and TRBJ2-6, is SQTIHQWPATLVQPVGSPLSLECTVEGTSNPNLYWYRQAAGRGLQLLFYSVGIGQISSEVPQNLSASRPQDRQFILSSKKLLLSDSGFYLCAWSSSPGANVLTFGAGSRLTVL.

This clone was recorded once. Additional DNA sequences in this sample encode the identical CDR3. The chain carries TRBV30 and TRBJ1-1, with 9 bases lining up with TRBD1. Germline-derived CDR1 and CDR2 are GTSNPN and SVGIG (reference sequence). Losses at the gene ends were 2 bases for V and 5 bases for J; bases not matched to a gene: 6. The CDR3 has 14 amino acids. CDR3 sequence (DNA): TGTGCCTGGAGTTGGGGACAGGGAGGGACTGAAGCTTTCTTT. Its translation is CAWSWGQGGTEAFF.

This clone was observed a single time. This chain links TRBV29-1 with TRBJ2-3, with 8 nucleotides matching TRBD1. Germline-derived CDR1 and CDR2 are SQVTM and ANQGSEA. J lost 1 base, V lost 1 base, and 7 bases had no gene match. There are 16 residues in the CDR3. This CDR3 reads CSVEATGAPRTDTQYF. CDR3 in DNA: TGCAGCGTTGAAGCGACAGGGGCCCCCCGCACAGATACGCAGTATTTT.

In its sample, this clone was seen once. This chain connects TRBV29-1 to TRBJ2-5, with 8 positions matching TRBD1. This CDR3 contains 13 residues. CDR1 is SQVTM and CDR2 is ANQGSEA in the germline V gene. V gave up 4 bases and J gave up 3 bases; unmatched junction bases: 4. In DNA form, the CDR3 reads TGCAGCGTTGGGAGACAGGGGAAAGAGACCCAGTACTTC. Translated, it gives CSVGRQGKETQYF.

The V call is TRBV6-5, the J call TRBJ2-7; possibly TRBD1 for D (6 bases). The CDR3 extends over 12 amino acids. Germline CDR1 and CDR2: MNHEY and SVGAGI. Trimming removed 4 bases at V and 4 bases at J, with 8 bases between. In DNA form, the CDR3 reads TGTGCCAGCAGTTCAACAGGGTACGAGCAGTACTTC. Its protein is CASSSTGYEQYF.

This clone was detected only once. The chain couples TRBV30 to TRBJ1-6; possible D gene TRBD1, 5 bases. CDR1 GTSNPN and CDR2 SVGIG come from the germline V gene (reference sequence). V was pared by 5 bases and J by 6 bases, with 8 bases between. The CDR3 consists of 12 residues. CDR3 sequence: CAWGTVNSPLHF. Written as DNA, the CDR3 is TGTGCCTGGGGGACGGTTAATTCACCCCTCCACTTT.

This clone showed up many times. As DNA, the CDR3 is TGTGCCAGCAGCTCCCAGGGGGGGCGGAATTCACCCCTCCACTTT. This gives the protein CASSSQGGRNSPLHF. The genes are TRBV7-2 and TRBJ1-6; 7 bases line up with TRBD1. This CDR3 contains 15 residues. Germline-derived CDR1 and CDR2 are SGHTA and FQGNSA. The ends lost 4 bases at V and 7 bases at J; junction bases unmatched: 7.

The chain carries TRBV7-9 and TRBJ1-6; D perhaps matches TRBD1 (6 bases). Trimming left V 1 base short and J 7 bases short, with 11 bases between. There are 15 residues in the CDR3. From germline, CDR1 is SEHNR and CDR2 FQNEAQ (reference sequence). Written as DNA, the CDR3 is TGTGCCAGCAGCTTAGGAGGACAGCCAAATTCACCCCTCCACTTT. This codes for CASSLGGQPNSPLHF.

The CDR3 coding sequence is TGCGCCAGCAGCTTCACCGGGGGAGGATACGAGCAGTACTTC. Translated, it gives CASSFTGGGYEQYF. The chain links TRBV5-1 to TRBJ2-7; a weak D match, TRBD2 (6 bases). The length of the CDR3 is 14 residues. Trimming removed 2 bases at V and 4 bases at J, with 13 bases between. From germline, CDR1 is SGHRS and CDR2 YFSETQ.

The gene calls are TRBV14 and TRBJ1-5; D remains ambiguous. From germline, CDR1 is SGHDN and CDR2 FVKESK. The CDR3 runs to 13 residues. V was pared by 6 bases and J by 9 bases, with 15 bases between. The CDR3 region has the DNA TGTGCCAGCAGTTCGGGCCTCCTTGCGCCCCAGCATTTT. Translated, it gives CASSSGLLAPQHF.

The chain joins TRBV29-1 to TRBJ2-1; a possible D gene is TRBD2 (5 bases). Germline lookup yields CDR1 SQVTM and CDR2 ANQGSEA. The CDR3 is made up of 15 amino acids. Trimming left V 4 bases short and J 0 bases short, with 13 bases between. CDR3 nucleotide sequence: TGCAGCGTTGCGCCGAGGGCCAGCTCCTACAATGAGCAGTTCTTC. Amino acids: CSVAPRASSYNEQFF.

Only a few counts were recorded for this clone. CDR3 nucleotides: TGTGCCAGTAATGTAGGGCGGGACCAAGAGACCCAGTACTTC. This encodes CASNVGRDQETQYF. This chain uses TRBV19 with TRBJ2-5, with a weak D call TRBD2 (5 bases). Trimming left V 7 bases short and J 0 bases short, with 12 bases between. CDR1 LNHDA and CDR2 SQIVND come from the germline V gene (reference sequence). The CDR3 sequence is 14 residues long.

This chain links TRBV27 with TRBJ1-6, with TRBD1 matching 9 bases. Germline V gene sequence: CDR1 MNHEY, CDR2 SMNVEV (reference sequence). Trimming at V came to 3 bases and at J to 9 bases, leaving 9 bases not matched to a gene. CDR3 length equals 16 residues. CDR3 DNA sequence: TGTGCCAGCAGTTTCGGTCCGGGACAGGGAGGTTCACCCCTCCACTTT. Amino acids: CASSFGPGQGGSPLHF.

This clone has a handful of counts. This rearrangement joins TRBV19 to TRBJ1-1; possible D gene TRBD1, 5 bases. Trimming stripped 7 bases from V and 0 bases from J, with 12 bases between. The length of the CDR3 is 14 residues. The V gene's germline CDR1 is LNHDA and CDR2 SQIVND (reference sequence). The CDR3 protein is CASTHGGVNTEAFF. The CDR3 nucleotides read TGTGCCAGTACCCATGGGGGGGTGAACACTGAAGCTTTCTTT.

This chain uses TRBV29-1 with TRBJ2-5; TRBD1 agrees at 9 bases. J was trimmed by 5 bases and V by 5 bases; bases with no gene match: 6. The germline V gene encodes CDR1 SQVTM and CDR2 ANQGSEA. This CDR3 has 13 residues. The CDR3 sequence is CSVPPTGGETQYF. The CDR3 DNA follows: TGCAGCGTTCCCCCGACAGGGGGGGAGACCCAGTACTTC.

The chain is built from TRBV5-1 and TRBJ2-5; D call uncertain. CDR3 length: 15 residues. Germline lookup yields CDR1 SGHRS and CDR2 YFSETQ. V gave up 0 bases and J gave up 9 bases, with 18 bases separating them. CDR3 sequence reads: CASSLATGPRWAQYF. Here the CDR3 DNA reads TGCGCCAGCAGCTTGGCCACCGGGCCCCGATGGGCCCAGTACTTC.

This clone occurred once. The chain couples TRBV29-1 to TRBJ1-2; TRBD1 matches 9 bases. Germline loops: CDR1 SQVTM, CDR2 ANQGSEA. There are 13 residues in the CDR3. J lost 4 bases, V lost 6 bases, and 6 bases had no gene match. CDR3 nucleotides: TGCAGCGTGAGGGGGACAGGGTTCTATGGCTACACCTTC. Residues: CSVRGTGFYGYTF.

This clone showed up just a few times. The chain carries TRBV5-6 and TRBJ2-3; D is uncertain. The CDR3 length is 13 residues. Trimming took off 7 bases at V and 1 base at J, with 10 bases between the two ends. From germline, CDR1 is SGHDT and CDR2 YYEEEE. Here the CDR3 reads CASVRWGTDTQYF. CDR3 in DNA: TGTGCCAGCGTTCGATGGGGCACAGATACGCAGTATTTT. Full variable domain (rest looked up from reference TRBV5-6 and TRBJ2-3): DAGVTQSPTHLIKTRGQQVTLRCSPKSGHDTVSWYQQALGQGPQFIFQYYEEEERQRGNFPDRFSGHQFPNYSSELNVNALLLGDSALYLCASVRWGTDTQYFGPGTRLTVL.

The chain uses TRBV4-3 and TRBJ2-5; 12 bases fit TRBD2. The CDR3 contains 15 residues. The germline gives CDR1 LGHNA, CDR2 YSLEER. V lost 2 bases to trimming and J lost 6 bases; unmatched junction nucleotides: 4. DNA of the CDR3: TGCGCCAGCAGCCAACTAGCGGGGGGGCCCCAGACCCAGTACTTC. Its translation: CASSQLAGGPQTQYF.